A selection of T cell receptor beta chains follows, all from one sample in a study of T cells after yellow fever vaccination. Via MiXCR, TCRdb re-called the 5' RACE reads, giving one row per CDR3 protein. The top ten clones hold about 16% of a sample with some 670,000 distinct CDR3 sequences, 9% to 15% of them seen once. The sample was PBMCs, taken on the day of the yellow fever booster vaccination. These receptors all stem from a young man who received the YFV17D yellow fever vaccine. Each CDR3 is given with its conserved first and last residue.

v_gene	j_gene	CDR3aa
TRBV15	TRBJ1-5	CATSKDRVNQPQHF
TRBV4-3	TRBJ2-7	CASSQDDSGGSYEQYF
TRBV6-1	TRBJ2-7	CASTRQGLSTYEQYF
TRBV19	TRBJ2-4	CASSLRRGAKNIQYF
TRBV10-3	TRBJ1-5	CAISESGAGGQSGNQPQHF
TRBV7-9	TRBJ1-1	CASSRVLGGQEAFF
TRBV19	TRBJ2-1	CASSRGAGTSPNEQFF
TRBV19	TRBJ2-3	CASRGVGTDTQYF
TRBV12-3/TRBV12-4	TRBJ2-7	CASSLRRTYEQYF
TRBV6-2/TRBV6-3	TRBJ2-1	CASIPQGAESIEQFF